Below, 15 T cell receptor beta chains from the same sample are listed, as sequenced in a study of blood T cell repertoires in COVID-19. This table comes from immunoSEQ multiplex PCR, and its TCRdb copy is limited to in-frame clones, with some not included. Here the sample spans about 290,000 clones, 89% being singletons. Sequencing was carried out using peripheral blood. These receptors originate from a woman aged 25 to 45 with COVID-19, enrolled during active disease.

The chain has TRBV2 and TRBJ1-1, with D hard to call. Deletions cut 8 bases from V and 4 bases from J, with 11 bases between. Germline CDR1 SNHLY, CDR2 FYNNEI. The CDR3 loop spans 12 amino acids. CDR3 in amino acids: CASRTPGTEAFF. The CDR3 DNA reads TGTGCCAGCCGGACTCCGGGCACTGAAGCTTTCTTT.

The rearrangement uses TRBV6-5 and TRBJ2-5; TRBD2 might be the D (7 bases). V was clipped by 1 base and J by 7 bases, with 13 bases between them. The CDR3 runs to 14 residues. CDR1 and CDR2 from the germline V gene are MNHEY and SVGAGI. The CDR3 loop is CASSYWGGAGTQYF. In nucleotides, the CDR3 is TGTGCCAGCAGTTACTGGGGGGGGGCGGGGACCCAGTACTTC.

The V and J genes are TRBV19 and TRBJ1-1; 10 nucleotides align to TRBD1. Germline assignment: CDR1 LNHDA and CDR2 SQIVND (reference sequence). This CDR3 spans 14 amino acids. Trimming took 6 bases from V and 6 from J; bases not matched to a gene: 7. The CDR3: CASSRTGGFPEAFF. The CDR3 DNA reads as TGTGCCAGTAGCCGGACAGGGGGTTTTCCTGAAGCTTTCTTT.

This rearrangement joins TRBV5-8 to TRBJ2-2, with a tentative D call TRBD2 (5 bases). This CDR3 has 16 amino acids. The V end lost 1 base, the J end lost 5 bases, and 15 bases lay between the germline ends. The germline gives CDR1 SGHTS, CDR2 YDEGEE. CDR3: CASSLPGVFQTGELFF. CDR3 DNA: TGTGCCAGCAGCTTGCCCGGGGTTTTTCAAACCGGGGAGCTGTTTTTT.

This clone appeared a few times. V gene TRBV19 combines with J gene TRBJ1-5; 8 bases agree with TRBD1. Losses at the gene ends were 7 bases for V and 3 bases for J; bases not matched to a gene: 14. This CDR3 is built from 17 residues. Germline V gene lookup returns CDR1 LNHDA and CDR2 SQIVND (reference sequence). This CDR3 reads CASINSAGGLDNQPQHF. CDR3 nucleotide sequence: TGTGCCAGTATAAATTCCGCAGGGGGCTTGGACAATCAGCCCCAGCATTTT.

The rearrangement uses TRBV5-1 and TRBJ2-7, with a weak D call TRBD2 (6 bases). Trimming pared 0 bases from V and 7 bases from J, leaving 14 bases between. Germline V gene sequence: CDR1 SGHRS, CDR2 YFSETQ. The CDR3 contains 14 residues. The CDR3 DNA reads TGCGCCAGCAGCTTGGAATACGGGGCGGGGGAGCAGTACTTC. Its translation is CASSLEYGAGEQYF.

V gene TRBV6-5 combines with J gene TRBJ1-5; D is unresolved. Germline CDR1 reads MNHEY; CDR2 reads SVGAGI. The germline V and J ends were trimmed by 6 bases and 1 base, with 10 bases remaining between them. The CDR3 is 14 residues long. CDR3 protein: CASRGRESNQPQHF. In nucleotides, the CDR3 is TGTGCCAGCAGGGGTCGGGAAAGCAATCAGCCCCAGCATTTT.

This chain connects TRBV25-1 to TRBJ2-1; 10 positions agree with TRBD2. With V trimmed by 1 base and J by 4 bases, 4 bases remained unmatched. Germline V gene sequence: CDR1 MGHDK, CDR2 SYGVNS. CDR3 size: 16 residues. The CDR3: CASSEFSGGPYNEQFF. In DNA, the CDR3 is TGTGCCAGCAGTGAATTTAGCGGGGGGCCTTACAATGAGCAGTTCTTC.

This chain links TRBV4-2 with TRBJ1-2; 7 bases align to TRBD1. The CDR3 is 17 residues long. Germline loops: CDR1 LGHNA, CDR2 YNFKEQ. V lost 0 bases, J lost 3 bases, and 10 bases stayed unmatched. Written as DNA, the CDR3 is TGTGCCAGCAGCCAAGATCTTGTGGCAGGGGGAGACTATGGCTACACCTTC. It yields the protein CASSQDLVAGGDYGYTF.

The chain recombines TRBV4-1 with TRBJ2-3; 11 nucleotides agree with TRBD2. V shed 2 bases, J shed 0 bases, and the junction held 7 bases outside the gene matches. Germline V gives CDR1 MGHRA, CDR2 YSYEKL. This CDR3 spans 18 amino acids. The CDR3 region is CASSQLASGGLSTDTQYF. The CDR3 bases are TGCGCCAGCAGCCAACTCGCTAGCGGGGGGCTTAGCACAGATACGCAGTATTTT.

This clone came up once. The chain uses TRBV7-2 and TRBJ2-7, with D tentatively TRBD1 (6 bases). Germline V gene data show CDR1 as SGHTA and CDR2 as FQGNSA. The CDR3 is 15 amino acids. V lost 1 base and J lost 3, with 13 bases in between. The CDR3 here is CASSLETGPYYEQYF. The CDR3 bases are TGTGCCAGCAGCTTAGAGACAGGACCCTACTACGAGCAGTACTTC.

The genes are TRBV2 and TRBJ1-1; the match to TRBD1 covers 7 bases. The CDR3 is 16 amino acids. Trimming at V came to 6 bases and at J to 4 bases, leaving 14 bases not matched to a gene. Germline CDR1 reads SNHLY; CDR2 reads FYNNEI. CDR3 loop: CASSTPQTGSSTEAFF. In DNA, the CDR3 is TGTGCCAGCAGCACACCCCAGACAGGGTCGAGCACTGAAGCTTTCTTT.

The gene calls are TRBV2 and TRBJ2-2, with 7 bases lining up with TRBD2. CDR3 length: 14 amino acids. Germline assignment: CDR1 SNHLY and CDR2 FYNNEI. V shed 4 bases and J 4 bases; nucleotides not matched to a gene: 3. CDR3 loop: CASSGRGVTGELFF. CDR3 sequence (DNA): TGTGCCAGCAGTGGTCGGGGGGTCACCGGGGAGCTGTTTTTT.

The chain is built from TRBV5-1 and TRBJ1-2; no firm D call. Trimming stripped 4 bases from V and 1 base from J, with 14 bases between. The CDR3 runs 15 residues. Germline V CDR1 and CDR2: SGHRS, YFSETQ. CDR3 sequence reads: CASSLLFPGNYGYTF. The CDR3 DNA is TGCGCCAGCAGCCTCCTCTTTCCCGGTAACTATGGCTACACCTTC.

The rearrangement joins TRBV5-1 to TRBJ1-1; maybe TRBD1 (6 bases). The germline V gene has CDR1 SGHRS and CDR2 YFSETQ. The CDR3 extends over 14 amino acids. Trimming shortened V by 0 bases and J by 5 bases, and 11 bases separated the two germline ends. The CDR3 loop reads CASSLVGASTEAFF. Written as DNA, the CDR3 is TGCGCCAGCAGCTTGGTGGGGGCATCTACTGAAGCTTTCTTT.